This section outlines one TCR beta chain sequence together with its context. The antigen is not known. The data derive from a study of T cell repertoires in cytomegalovirus infection. Study summary: CMV epitopes, recently identified HLA-C-restricted and well-studied HLA-B-restricted, were used. TCR beta signatures that were public indicated CMV infection and matching HLA type.

J lost 4 bases, V lost 5 bases, and 7 bases had no gene match. CDR1 and CDR2 (germline): SGHVS, FQNEAQ. There are 16 residues in the CDR3. Via MiXCR, TCRdb re-called the reads, giving one row per CDR3 protein. The data show roughly 730,000 distinct CDR3 sequences, roughly 30% seen once. General study points: HLA-C-restricted, CMV-specific TCR beta clonotypes were dominant ex vivo. Adding up the frequency of public TCR beta families identified people who carried CMV plus the relevant HLA.

This chain links TRBV7-8 with TRBJ1-6; 8 nucleotides match TRBD1. Sequenced material: cultured PBMCs, taken from culture after CMV antigen stimulation. This TCR was sampled from a human donor in good health (CMV status not recorded). Some clones in this sample may be carry-over from other donors' samples. CDR3 residues: CASSTRTGTYNSPLHF. For the CDR3, the DNA is TGTGCCAGCAGCACAAGGACAGGGACATATAATTCACCCCTCCACTTT.